Listed below are T cell receptor beta chains from one sample, sequenced in a study of neurological immune-mediated disorders. In TCRdb, the 5' RACE reads were re-called with MiXCR into one record per CDR3 protein. This sample carries tens of thousands of distinct CDR3 sequences, 3% to 3.5% of them seen once, and the ten largest clones take over 3.5%. The sequenced sample was PBMCs. The receptors stem from a man between 35 and 55 years old with multiple sclerosis. Each CDR3 is given with its conserved first and last residue. A D gene is named only where the DNA matches it firmly. Clone sizes are given selectively: once, few, many, or a class where the clone is expanded.

d_call: TRBD1
j_call: TRBJ1-2
v_call: TRBV7-9
clone_size: many
cdr3_nt: TGTGCCAGCAGCCGAGGACAGGGTGGTTATGGCTACACCTTC
cdr3_aa: CASSRGQGGYGYTF

d_call: NA
j_call: TRBJ2-7
v_call: TRBV7-8
clone_size: many
cdr3_nt: TGTGCCAGCAGCTTAGGCGTGGGCACAGCCTACGAGCAGTACTTC
cdr3_aa: CASSLGVGTAYEQYF

d_call: NA
j_call: TRBJ1-6
v_call: TRBV12-3/TRBV12-4
clone_size: many
cdr3_nt: TGTGCCAGCACCCCTGGGGAACTTAATTCACCCCTCCACTTT
cdr3_aa: CASTPGELNSPLHF

d_call: NA
j_call: TRBJ2-1
v_call: TRBV7-6
clone_size: many
cdr3_nt: TGTGCCAGCAGCTCATTGGCAGGCCCCAACAATGAGCAGTTCTTC
cdr3_aa: CASSSLAGPNNEQFF

d_call: TRBD2
j_call: TRBJ2-1
v_call: TRBV20-1
clone_size: many
cdr3_nt: TGCAGTGCAGAACTCGGTGAGACTAGCGGGAAAATGGGTAATGAGCAGTTCTTC
cdr3_aa: CSAELGETSGKMGNEQFF

d_call: NA
j_call: TRBJ2-3
v_call: TRBV12-3/TRBV12-4
clone_size: NA
cdr3_nt: TGTGCCAGCGTAAATAGCGGAAGCACAGATACGCAGTATTTT
cdr3_aa: CASVNSGSTDTQYF

d_call: TRBD2
j_call: TRBJ2-3
v_call: TRBV5-1
clone_size: many
cdr3_nt: TGCGCCAGCAGCTTGGTTTCTAGCGGTAGTAGCACAGATACGCAGTATTTT
cdr3_aa: CASSLVSSGSSTDTQYF

d_call: TRBD2
j_call: TRBJ2-5
v_call: TRBV7-9
clone_size: NA
cdr3_nt: TGTGCCAGCAGCTCGACGGCCGGGGGGGCAGAGACCCAGTACTTC
cdr3_aa: CASSSTAGGAETQYF

d_call: TRBD2
j_call: TRBJ2-7
v_call: TRBV7-6
clone_size: few
cdr3_nt: TGTGCCAGCAGCTTATTGGGGACTAGCGGGAGAGGTGAGCAGTACTTC
cdr3_aa: CASSLLGTSGRGEQYF

d_call: NA
j_call: TRBJ1-1
v_call: TRBV5-1
clone_size: many
cdr3_nt: TGCGCCAGCAGCTTAAGCGGGAAGGGCACTGAAGCTTTCTTT
cdr3_aa: CASSLSGKGTEAFF

d_call: NA
j_call: TRBJ2-1
v_call: TRBV5-5
clone_size: many
cdr3_nt: TGTGCCAGCAGCTACCTGGACACGTTCGTAGATGAGCAGTTCTTC
cdr3_aa: CASSYLDTFVDEQFF

d_call: TRBD1
j_call: TRBJ1-1
v_call: TRBV3-1
clone_size: many
cdr3_nt: TGTGCCAGCAGCCTCCCTGGGGGGACAGGGTTGAACACTGAAGCTTTCTTT
cdr3_aa: CASSLPGGTGLNTEAFF

d_call: TRBD1
j_call: TRBJ2-3
v_call: TRBV5-1
clone_size: many
cdr3_nt: TGCGCCAGCGGACAGGGGACACCAGATACGCAGTATTTT
cdr3_aa: CASGQGTPDTQYF

d_call: NA
j_call: TRBJ1-5
v_call: TRBV5-1
clone_size: many
cdr3_nt: TGCGCCAGCAGCTTGGATCCCCGGGCAGGGCAGCCCCAGCATTTT
cdr3_aa: CASSLDPRAGQPQHF

d_call: NA
j_call: TRBJ2-7
v_call: TRBV5-1
clone_size: many
cdr3_nt: TGCGCCAGCAGCCCAGGGGACACAACCTACGAGCAGTACTTC
cdr3_aa: CASSPGDTTYEQYF

d_call: NA
j_call: TRBJ2-3
v_call: TRBV20-1
clone_size: many
cdr3_nt: TGCAGTGCTAGTTTGCGGGCGTCTAGCACAGATACGCAGTATTTT
cdr3_aa: CSASLRASSTDTQYF

d_call: NA
j_call: TRBJ1-5
v_call: TRBV18
clone_size: many
cdr3_nt: TGTGCCAGCTCACCCGATGGCAATCAGCCCCAGCATTTT
cdr3_aa: CASSPDGNQPQHF

d_call: NA
j_call: TRBJ1-5
v_call: TRBV20-1
clone_size: many
cdr3_nt: TGCAGTGTTAGACCGAGCAATCAGCCCCAGCATTTT
cdr3_aa: CSVRPSNQPQHF

d_call: TRBD1
j_call: TRBJ1-4
v_call: TRBV5-1
clone_size: many
cdr3_nt: TGCGCCAGCAGCCCCGGACAGGGGTTCGAGACGACAAAAGAAAAACTGTTTTTT
cdr3_aa: CASSPGQGFETTKEKLFF

d_call: NA
j_call: TRBJ2-1
v_call: TRBV7-2
clone_size: many
cdr3_nt: TGTGCCAGCAGCTTCAAGACAGGTTTCAATGAGCAGTTCTTC
cdr3_aa: CASSFKTGFNEQFF

d_call: NA
j_call: TRBJ2-5
v_call: TRBV20-1
clone_size: many
cdr3_nt: TGCAGTGCTCCAGCCCCGGGGGAGACCCAGTACTTC
cdr3_aa: CSAPAPGETQYF

d_call: NA
j_call: TRBJ1-2
v_call: TRBV7-7
clone_size: few
cdr3_nt: TGTGCCAGCAGCTTAGGAGGATTGGGCGAATACTATGGCTACACCTTC
cdr3_aa: CASSLGGLGEYYGYTF

d_call: NA
j_call: TRBJ1-1
v_call: TRBV12-3/TRBV12-4
clone_size: many
cdr3_nt: TGTGCCAGCAGCCTGGGGACCTATAACACTGAAGCTTTCTTT
cdr3_aa: CASSLGTYNTEAFF

d_call: NA
j_call: TRBJ2-2
v_call: TRBV5-1
clone_size: many
cdr3_nt: TGCGCCAGCAGCTTGCTCACCGGGGGTACCGGGGAGCTGTTTTTT
cdr3_aa: CASSLLTGGTGELFF

d_call: NA
j_call: TRBJ1-1
v_call: TRBV5-5
clone_size: many
cdr3_nt: TGTGCCAGCAGCTTTGACGGAGGGTGGACTGAAGCTTTCTTT
cdr3_aa: CASSFDGGWTEAFF

d_call: NA
j_call: TRBJ2-1
v_call: TRBV5-1
clone_size: many
cdr3_nt: TGCGCCAGCAGCTTGGGCGGGGCGGTCTACAATGAGCAGTTCTTC
cdr3_aa: CASSLGGAVYNEQFF

d_call: TRBD1
j_call: TRBJ1-4
v_call: TRBV7-2
clone_size: many
cdr3_nt: TGTGCCAGCAGCTACGTTTGGACAGGGGGTCTAGATGGAGAAAAACTGTTTTTT
cdr3_aa: CASSYVWTGGLDGEKLFF

d_call: TRBD1
j_call: TRBJ2-2
v_call: TRBV6-1
clone_size: NA
cdr3_nt: TGTGCCAGCAGTGAAGACAGGGGGGAGACCGGGGAGCTGTTTTTT
cdr3_aa: CASSEDRGETGELFF

d_call: TRBD1
j_call: TRBJ2-7
v_call: TRBV5-1
clone_size: many
cdr3_nt: TGCGCCAGCAGCCCGGACAGGGCTGGGGTCAACTACGAGCAGTACTTC
cdr3_aa: CASSPDRAGVNYEQYF

d_call: NA
j_call: TRBJ2-1
v_call: TRBV11-3
clone_size: few
cdr3_nt: TGTGCCAGCAGCTTCGGGGGAGCCTACAATGAGCAGTTCTTC
cdr3_aa: CASSFGGAYNEQFF

d_call: TRBD2
j_call: TRBJ2-1
v_call: TRBV9
clone_size: many
cdr3_nt: TGTGCCAGCAGCGTCGGACTAGCAGCTTCCTTAGGCGGATACAATGAGCAGTTCTTC
cdr3_aa: CASSVGLAASLGGYNEQFF

d_call: TRBD2
j_call: TRBJ2-7
v_call: TRBV3-1
clone_size: many
cdr3_nt: TGTGCCAGCAGACTCGGGACTAGCGGCTACGAGCAGTACTTC
cdr3_aa: CASRLGTSGYEQYF

d_call: NA
j_call: TRBJ1-5
v_call: TRBV21-1
clone_size: many
cdr3_nt: TGTGCCAGCAGCCCTGGGCAGCACGATTCATCCCAGCCCCAGCATTTT
cdr3_aa: CASSPGQHDSSQPQHF

d_call: TRBD1
j_call: TRBJ1-5
v_call: TRBV6-6
clone_size: many
cdr3_nt: TGTGCCAGCCTTTCCGGGACAGGGCAGTACAATCAGCCCCAGCATTTT
cdr3_aa: CASLSGTGQYNQPQHF

d_call: TRBD1
j_call: TRBJ2-7
v_call: TRBV30
clone_size: NA
cdr3_nt: TGTGCCTGGGGGACAGGGATCGGCGAGCAGTACTTC
cdr3_aa: CAWGTGIGEQYF

d_call: NA
j_call: TRBJ1-2
v_call: TRBV3-1
clone_size: many
cdr3_nt: TGTGCCAGCAGGACGGTCGGGGTAGGGTATGGCTACACCTTC
cdr3_aa: CASRTVGVGYGYTF

d_call: TRBD1
j_call: TRBJ1-1
v_call: TRBV10-3
clone_size: many
cdr3_nt: TGTGCCATCAAAACGGGACAGGTAACCGAAGCTTTCTTT
cdr3_aa: CAIKTGQVTEAFF

d_call: TRBD1
j_call: TRBJ2-6
v_call: TRBV7-2
clone_size: many
cdr3_nt: TGTGCCAGCAGCTTACCCTGGGTGACAGGGACGTCTGGGGCCAACGTCCTGACTTTC
cdr3_aa: CASSLPWVTGTSGANVLTF

d_call: TRBD1
j_call: TRBJ2-7
v_call: TRBV7-9
clone_size: many
cdr3_nt: TGTGCCAGCAGCTTAGAGGGACAGGGGGTTTACGAGCAGTACTTC
cdr3_aa: CASSLEGQGVYEQYF

d_call: NA
j_call: TRBJ2-2
v_call: TRBV3-1
clone_size: many
cdr3_nt: TGTGCCAGCAGCCAAGTCGGATTCAGGGCGAACACCGGGGAGCTGTTTTTT
cdr3_aa: CASSQVGFRANTGELFF

d_call: NA
j_call: TRBJ2-5
v_call: TRBV20-1
clone_size: few
cdr3_nt: TGCAGTGCTAGAGATCGGAGGGGTGAAGAGACCCAGTACTTC
cdr3_aa: CSARDRRGEETQYF

d_call: NA
j_call: TRBJ1-1
v_call: TRBV7-9
clone_size: many
cdr3_nt: TGTGCCAGCAACCCCTTGCGGGGGGCTCGGATACTGAACACTGAAGCTTTCTTT
cdr3_aa: CASNPLRGARILNTEAFF

d_call: NA
j_call: TRBJ1-5
v_call: TRBV12-3/TRBV12-4
clone_size: many
cdr3_nt: TGTGCCAGCAGTTTAAAGGCAGGGGCGAATAGCAATCAGCCCCAGCATTTT
cdr3_aa: CASSLKAGANSNQPQHF

d_call: NA
j_call: TRBJ2-7
v_call: TRBV20-1
clone_size: many
cdr3_nt: TGCAGTGCTAGGCGGCAGGGCTTTTTCGCCCTCTCCTACGAGCAGTACTTC
cdr3_aa: CSARRQGFFALSYEQYF

d_call: NA
j_call: TRBJ2-7
v_call: TRBV28
clone_size: many
cdr3_nt: TGTGCCAGCAGTACGGGGTCCGCAGCCTACGAGCAGTACTTC
cdr3_aa: CASSTGSAAYEQYF

d_call: TRBD2
j_call: TRBJ2-7
v_call: TRBV20-1
clone_size: many
cdr3_nt: TGCAGTGCTAACCGACTAGCGGGGGCCTCCTACGAGCAGTACTTC
cdr3_aa: CSANRLAGASYEQYF

d_call: NA
j_call: TRBJ1-2
v_call: TRBV5-1
clone_size: many
cdr3_nt: TGCGCCAGCAGCTGGGACCCTAGGAGGGAATATGGCTACACCTTC
cdr3_aa: CASSWDPRREYGYTF

d_call: NA
j_call: TRBJ1-1
v_call: TRBV5-1
clone_size: many
cdr3_nt: TGCGCCAGCAGCTTGGGGCGGGGCAGCGCTGAAGCTTTCTTT
cdr3_aa: CASSLGRGSAEAFF

d_call: NA
j_call: TRBJ2-3
v_call: TRBV14
clone_size: many
cdr3_nt: TGTGCCAGCAGCCAAGGACGGCCGCCCACTCATACGCAGTATTTT
cdr3_aa: CASSQGRPPTHTQYF

d_call: NA
j_call: TRBJ2-7
v_call: TRBV3-1
clone_size: many
cdr3_nt: TGTGCCAGCAGCCAAGCGAGGGTCCAGTACTTC
cdr3_aa: CASSQARVQYF

d_call: TRBD2
j_call: TRBJ2-7
v_call: TRBV12-3/TRBV12-4
clone_size: many
cdr3_nt: TGTGCCAGCAGTTTCAGCGGGGGCGCGGACGAGCAGTACTTC
cdr3_aa: CASSFSGGADEQYF

d_call: NA
j_call: TRBJ1-5
v_call: TRBV20-1
clone_size: many
cdr3_nt: TGCAGTGCCCGTCCCCTGAGCAATCAGCCCCAGCATTTT
cdr3_aa: CSARPLSNQPQHF

d_call: NA
j_call: TRBJ2-5
v_call: TRBV5-1
clone_size: many
cdr3_nt: TGCGCCAGCAGCTTGATTGAAAGCGGAGAAAGGGAGACCCAGTACTTC
cdr3_aa: CASSLIESGERETQYF

d_call: TRBD1
j_call: TRBJ2-7
v_call: TRBV7-3
clone_size: many
cdr3_nt: TGTGCCAGCAGCTTAGGGACAGGGGGTTTTGAGCAGTACTTC
cdr3_aa: CASSLGTGGFEQYF

d_call: NA
j_call: TRBJ2-3
v_call: TRBV5-6
clone_size: many
cdr3_nt: TGTGCCAGCAGCTTGGGGTCCGGAGATACGCAGTATTTT
cdr3_aa: CASSLGSGDTQYF